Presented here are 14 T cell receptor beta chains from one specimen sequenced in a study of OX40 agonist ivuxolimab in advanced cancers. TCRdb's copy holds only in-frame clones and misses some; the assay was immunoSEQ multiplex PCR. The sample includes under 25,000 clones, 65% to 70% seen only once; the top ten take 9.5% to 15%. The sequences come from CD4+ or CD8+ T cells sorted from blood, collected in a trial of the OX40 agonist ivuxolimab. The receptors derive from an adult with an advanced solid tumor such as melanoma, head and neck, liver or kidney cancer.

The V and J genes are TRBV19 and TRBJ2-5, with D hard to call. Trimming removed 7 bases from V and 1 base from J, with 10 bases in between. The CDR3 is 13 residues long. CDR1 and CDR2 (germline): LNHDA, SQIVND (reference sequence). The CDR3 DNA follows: TGTGCCAGTAACGACCCACCCCAAGAGACCCAGTACTTC. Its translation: CASNDPPQETQYF.

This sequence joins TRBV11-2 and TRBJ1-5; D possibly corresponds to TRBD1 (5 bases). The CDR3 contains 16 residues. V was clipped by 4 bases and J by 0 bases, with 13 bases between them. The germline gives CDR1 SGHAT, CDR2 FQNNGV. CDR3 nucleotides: TGTGCCAGCAGCTGGGGGACGGAGAATAGCAATCAGCCCCAGCATTTT. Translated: CASSWGTENSNQPQHF.

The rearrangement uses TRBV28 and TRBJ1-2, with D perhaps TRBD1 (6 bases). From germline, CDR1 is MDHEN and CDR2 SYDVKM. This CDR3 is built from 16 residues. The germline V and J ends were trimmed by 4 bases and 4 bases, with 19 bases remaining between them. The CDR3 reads CASSWAGANFGYGYTF. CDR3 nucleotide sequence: TGTGCCAGCAGTTGGGCAGGGGCCAACTTCGGCTATGGCTACACCTTC.

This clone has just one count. CDR3 in amino acids: CASSPPGGEKLFF. DNA of the CDR3: TGTGCCAGCAGTCCGCCGGGAGGGGAAAAACTGTTTTTT. The chain recombines TRBV27 with TRBJ1-4; no reliable D call. V lost 5 bases and J 8 bases, leaving 12 bases between the germline ends. Germline V lookup: CDR1 MNHEY, CDR2 SMNVEV (reference sequence). CDR3 length equals 13 residues.

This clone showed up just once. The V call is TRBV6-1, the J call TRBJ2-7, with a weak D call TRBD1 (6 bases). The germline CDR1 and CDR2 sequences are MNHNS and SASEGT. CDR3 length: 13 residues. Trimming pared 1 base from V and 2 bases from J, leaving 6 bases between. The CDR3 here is CASSEGTAYEQYF. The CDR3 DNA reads TGTGCCAGCAGTGAAGGGACAGCCTACGAGCAGTACTTC.

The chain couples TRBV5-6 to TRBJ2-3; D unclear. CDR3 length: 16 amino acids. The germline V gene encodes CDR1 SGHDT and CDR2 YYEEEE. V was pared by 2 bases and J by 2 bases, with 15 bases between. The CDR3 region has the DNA TGTGCCAGCAGCTTCTTGGCTAGAGCCTACACAGATACGCAGTATTTT. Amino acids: CASSFLARAYTDTQYF. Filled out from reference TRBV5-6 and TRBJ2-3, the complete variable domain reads DAGVTQSPTHLIKTRGQQVTLRCSPKSGHDTVSWYQQALGQGPQFIFQYYEEEERQRGNFPDRFSGHQFPNYSSELNVNALLLGDSALYLCASSFLARAYTDTQYFGPGTRLTVL.

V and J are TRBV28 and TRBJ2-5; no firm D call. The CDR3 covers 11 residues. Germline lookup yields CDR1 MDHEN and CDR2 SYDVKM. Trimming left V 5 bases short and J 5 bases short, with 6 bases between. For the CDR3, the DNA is TGTGCCAGCAGTGAATGGGAGACCCAGTACTTC. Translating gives CASSEWETQYF.

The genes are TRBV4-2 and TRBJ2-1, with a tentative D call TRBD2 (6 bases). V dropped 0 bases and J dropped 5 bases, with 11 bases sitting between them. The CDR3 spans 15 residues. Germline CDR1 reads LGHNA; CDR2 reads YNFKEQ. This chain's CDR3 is CASSQEQRAHNEQFF. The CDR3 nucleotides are TGTGCCAGCAGCCAAGAACAGCGGGCCCACAATGAGCAGTTCTTC.

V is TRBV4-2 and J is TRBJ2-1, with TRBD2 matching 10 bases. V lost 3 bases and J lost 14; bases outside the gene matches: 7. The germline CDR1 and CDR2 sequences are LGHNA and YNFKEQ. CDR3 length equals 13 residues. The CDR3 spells CASSQALAGGEFF. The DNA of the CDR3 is TGTGCCAGCAGCCAGGCGTTAGCGGGGGGAGAGTTCTTC.

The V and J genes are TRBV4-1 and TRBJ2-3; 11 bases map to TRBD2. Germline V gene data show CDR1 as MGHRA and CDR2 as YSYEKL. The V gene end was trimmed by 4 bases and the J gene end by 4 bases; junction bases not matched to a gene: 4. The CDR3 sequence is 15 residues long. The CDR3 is CASSRLAGGADTQYF. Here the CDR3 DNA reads TGCGCCAGCAGCCGCCTAGCGGGAGGAGCAGATACGCAGTATTTT.

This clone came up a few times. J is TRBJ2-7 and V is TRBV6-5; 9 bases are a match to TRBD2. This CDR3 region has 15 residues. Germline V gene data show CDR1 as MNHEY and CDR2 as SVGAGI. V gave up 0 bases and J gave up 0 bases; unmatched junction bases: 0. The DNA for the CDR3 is TGTGCCAGCAGTTACTCTAGCGGGAGCTCCTACGAGCAGTACTTC. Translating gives CASSYSSGSSYEQYF.

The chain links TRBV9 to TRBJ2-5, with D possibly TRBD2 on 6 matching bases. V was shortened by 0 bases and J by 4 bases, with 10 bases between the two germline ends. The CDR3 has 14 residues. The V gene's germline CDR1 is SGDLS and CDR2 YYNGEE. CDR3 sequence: CASSVDGGAETQYF. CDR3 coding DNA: TGTGCCAGCAGCGTAGATGGCGGGGCAGAGACCCAGTACTTC.

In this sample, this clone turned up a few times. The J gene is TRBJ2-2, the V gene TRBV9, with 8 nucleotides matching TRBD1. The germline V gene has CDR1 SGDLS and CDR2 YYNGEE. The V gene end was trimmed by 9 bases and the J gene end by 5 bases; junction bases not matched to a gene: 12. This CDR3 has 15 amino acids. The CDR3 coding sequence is TGTGCCACTCGTGAGGACAGGGTTGGGACCGGGGAGCTGTTTTTT. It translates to CATREDRVGTGELFF.

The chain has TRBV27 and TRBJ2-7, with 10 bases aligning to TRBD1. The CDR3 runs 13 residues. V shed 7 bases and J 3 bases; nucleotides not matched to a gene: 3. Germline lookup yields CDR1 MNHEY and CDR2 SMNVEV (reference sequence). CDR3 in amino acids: CASTRTGGYEQYF. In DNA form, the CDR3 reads TGTGCCAGCACCCGGACAGGGGGCTACGAGCAGTACTTC.